This note documents a single TCR beta chain sequence. The target antigen is unknown. With molecular barcodes, quantitative 5'-RACE was used to make the TCR beta libraries. TCRdb re-derived calls from the 5' RACE reads in MiXCR, one entry per CDR3 protein. Of 110,000 to 150,000 distinct CDR3 sequences listed, roughly 8% are singletons. CDR3 size: 13 residues. Germline V gene data show CDR1 as SGHTA and CDR2 as FQGNSA. V lost 5 bases and J 0 bases, leaving 5 bases between the germline ends. This sample is part of a study of CD8 T cells in ankylosing spondylitis. Study observations and caveats: Eight or nine highly homologous variants formed a TCR beta motif that appeared characteristic of ankylosing spondylitis blood.

This receptor was identified in a male donor with ankylosing spondylitis. Sequences were obtained from synovial fluid, either unsorted or a sorted T cell fraction (not recorded which). The rearrangement links TRBV7-2 to TRBJ2-1; no definite D call. The CDR3 DNA is TGTGCCAGCAGCCCACCCTCCTACAATGAGCAGTTCTTC. Encoded protein: CASSPPSYNEQFF.